Sequencing of this T cell receptor (beta chain) was carried out in a study of cytomegalovirus exposure and HLA in healthy donors. Germline CDR1 and CDR2: SGHVS and FQNEAQ. The CDR3 has 15 residues. Trimming took 7 bases from V and 1 from J, leaving 15 bases between them. In the case of this clone: Its cognate antigen is unknown.

General study results and limits: A classifier reportedly called cytomegalovirus status with high sensitivity and specificity.

The study ran its PCR with 60 Vbeta and 13 Jbeta primers. Measured with immunoSEQ multiplex PCR; TCRdb has only the in-frame clones, and not every one. The sample shows over 150,000 clones, over 75% of them seen only once. The TCR comes from a woman between 50 and 59 years old in good health and CMV-seropositive. The rearrangement links TRBV7-8 to TRBJ2-3; tentatively, D is TRBD1 (6 bases). Sequenced: PBMCs. Here the CDR3 DNA reads TGTGCCAGCAAGAAGTTCAGGGGAGGCACAGATACGCAGTATTTT. Its translation is CASKKFRGGTDTQYF.